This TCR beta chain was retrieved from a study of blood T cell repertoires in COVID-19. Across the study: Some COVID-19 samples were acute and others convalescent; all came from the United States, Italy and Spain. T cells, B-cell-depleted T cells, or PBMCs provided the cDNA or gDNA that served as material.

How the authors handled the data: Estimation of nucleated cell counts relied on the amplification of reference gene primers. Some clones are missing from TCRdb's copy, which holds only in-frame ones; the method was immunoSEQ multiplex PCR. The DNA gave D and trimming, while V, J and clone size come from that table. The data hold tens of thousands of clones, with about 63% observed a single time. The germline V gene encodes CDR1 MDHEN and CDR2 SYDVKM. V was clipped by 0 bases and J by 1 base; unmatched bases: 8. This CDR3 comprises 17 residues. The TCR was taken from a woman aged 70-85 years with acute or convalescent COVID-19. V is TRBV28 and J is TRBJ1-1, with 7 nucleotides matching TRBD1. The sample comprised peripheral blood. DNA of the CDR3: TGTGCCAGCAGTTTATGTTTGGACAGGCCTGAGAACACTGAAGCTTTCTTT. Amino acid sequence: CASSLCLDRPENTEAFF.